This T cell receptor beta chain was observed in a study of T cells in Graves' hyperthyroidism and ophthalmopathy (dated by TCRdb to the late 2010s). In the study overall: Peripheral blood samples were taken at the time of initial diagnosis, prior to any treatment. Prospective prediction of ophthalmopathy was tested in an independent validation cohort of approximately 18 hyperthyroidism patients and 15 to 17 patients who later progressed to ophthalmopathy. A discovery cohort of about a hundred patients, fewer than 50 with Graves' ophthalmopathy and 57 with stable Graves' hyperthyroidism, was used to find distinguishing TCR V-J signatures. According to the paper, TCR Vbeta CDR3 sequencing was carried out on roughly 130 peripheral blood samples, which came from over 40 ophthalmopathy, under 85 hyperthyroidism and approximately 17 progressor patients. After sampling, hyperthyroidism patients received methimazole starting at 30 mg daily, and ophthalmopathy patients received high-dose intravenous methylprednisolone. The study also compared thyroid tissue and blood T-cell repertoires from 5 to 7 Graves' hyperthyroidism patients. The 95 to 100 discovery patients were divided at random into training and test sets in a 7:3 ratio.

The CDR3, cysteine through phenylalanine, is 17 amino acids long. The kept DNA is CDR3 alone, 51 bases in frame from the first base. This clonotype turned up a few times. It has no known antigen specificity. No base quality values were provided; no much bigger clone lies one nucleotide off. Ophthalmopathy patients had moderately to severely active disease, with a Clinical Activity Score of 3 or more, a NOSPECS grade of 4 or more, and a disease duration of less than 3 months. Patients with uncontrolled infections, other autoimmune diseases, pregnancy or lactation were excluded. Clinical symptoms, serum thyroxine and TRAb, thyroid ultrasound, and orbital computed tomography formed the basis for the diagnoses. PBMCs were isolated from more than 8 ml of fresh peripheral blood by Ficoll-Paque density gradient centrifugation. Total RNA was extracted with Trizol reagent, and quality was checked on an Agilent 2100 Bioanalyzer.

What the research found in general, with its limitations: In validation, progression to ophthalmopathy was predicted by the model with nearly 71% sensitivity and 72% to 85% specificity, a median of around 5.9 months before onset. Sample size was not statistically predetermined, and investigators were not blinded to group allocation. Most expanded thyroid clonotypes (frequency above 0.001) were also found in blood, which suggests that blood repertoires may mirror thyroid immune responses. A model built on a 13 V-J signature distinguished ophthalmopathy from stable hyperthyroidism, reaching around 87% sensitivity and 81% to 83% specificity in cross-validation and 80%/75% in testing.

Amplification of TCR beta CDR3 regions was carried out from RNA transcripts. The first round of RT-PCR for the TCR CDR3 was performed with the HTBI primer set and the Qiagen OneStep RT-PCR kit. Libraries were constructed in a second round of multiplex PCR, after which size selection and purification were performed. Paired-end sequencing of the libraries was performed with 100 bp reads on an Illumina HiSeq2000. In the paper's pipeline: SOAPnuke was used to process the raw data, removing reads that contained adapters or uncalled bases, had a mean Phred below 15, or lacked an exact match to the constant primer or identifier. COPE v1.2.5 was used to merge the high-quality paired reads, and each unique nucleotide sequence was defined as a clonotype. MiTCR v1.1 was used to align the clonotypes against IMGT TRBV, TRBD and TRBJ reference segments. Only V-J combinations with frequency above 0.0001, covering 99% to 99.2% of repertoires, were analysed. A TCS score was defined as the ratio between F50 (clonal expansion) and ExV (chaos), using BLOSUM62-based TCRdist between CDR3 peptides within each V-J. Welch's t-statistics and random forest reduced approximately 520 V-J features to roughly 13, which were used in a naive Bayes classifier (R e1071). TCRdb redid the processing of the public reads, applying fastp at Q25 and MiXCR, and retained in-frame beta chains. Identical CDR3 protein sequences are pooled into one entry, listed with their most common genes and DNA. TCRdb's processing, not the study's, gives the V and J calls here. Counted in this sample were hundreds of thousands of distinct CDR3 sequences; more than 12% of them appeared once. Together, the top ten hold approximately 12% of the sample.

The specimen was blood. Rearrangement joined TRBV3-2 to TRBJ2-1; the D call of TRBD1 is as the table states it, not checked on the DNA. TRBV3-2 is deemed a pseudogene. The clonotype originates from a woman aged 45-59 years with Graves' ophthalmopathy. This receptor carries the CDR3 CASSHEAGKDPFYEQFF. The nucleotide sequence is given as TGTGCCAGCAGCCACGAGGCAGGGAAGGACCCCTTCTATGAGCAGTTCTTC.